Sequencing of this T cell receptor beta chain was carried out in a study of blood T cell repertoires in COVID-19 (dated by TCRdb to 2020 to 2022). Study-level background: Samples covering the acute and convalescent phases of COVID-19 were provided by collaborators in the United States, Italy and Spain. The prospective study material was composed of cDNA or gDNA derived from T cells, B-cell-depleted T cells, or PBMCs. The dataset comprised deeply sampled blood TCRbeta repertoires from subjects exposed to, actively infected with, or recovered from COVID-19. The repertoires were released in a freely available public database intended as a resource for research on the immune response to SARS-CoV-2. Samples came from the ongoing ImmuneRACE study (first 160 participants) plus 1,254 subjects from 6 global collaborators. Sample metadata almost always included a de-identified subject ID, COVID-19 status, age in years and sex. Where available, HLA class I and class II types were obtained from metadata supplied by the sample provider rather than from assay-based typing. What the study reported, not specific to this receptor: The quantity of clinical and demographic metadata differed by source and by participant and was supplied without curation.

There are 13 amino acids in the CDR3, from cysteine to phenylalanine inclusive. Just the 39-base CDR3 DNA is kept, in frame starting at base 1. The CDR1 and CDR2 encoded by the germline V gene (reference sequence) are LGHDT and YNNKEL. V is pared back by 1 base and J by 0 bases, with 4 bases lying between the germline termini. On this clone itself: Its antigen specificity is not known. No base quality values were provided; no much bigger clone lies one nucleotide off.

Each collaborating institution followed its own protocols to collect whole blood in K2EDTA tubes. For TCRbeta analysis, collaborators shipped samples in one of three forms: frozen whole blood, isolated PBMCs, or DNA extracted from either of those sample types. The immunoSEQ Assay, a bias-controlled multiplex PCR, was used to amplify TCRbeta CDR3 regions from genomic DNA. The paper's processing steps were these. Within the assay, amplification of reference gene primers was used to estimate how many nucleated cells each sample contained. Sequence reads were collapsed and filtered to measure the absolute abundance of every unique TCRbeta CDR3 rearrangement. For each sample, productive Simpson clonality was calculated by taking the square root of Simpson's diversity index across productive rearrangements. TCRdb re-hosts the immuneACCESS table, in-frame sequences only. Its copies lack some clones; in the studies checked, an unresolved V gene accounts for under half of them, and the cause for the rest is not known. V and J calls and clone size are given by that table; D and trimming were obtained from the DNA. Recorded for this sample are about 240,000 clones; around 88% of them occurred a single time. The top ten clonotypes cover 10% to 15% of the sample.

The sequenced material came from peripheral blood. The rearrangement combines TRBV3-1 (or the pseudogene TRBV3-2) with TRBJ2-7; a confident D gene designation cannot be given. This TCR was recovered from a man aged 80 or over with acute or convalescent COVID-19. This receptor has the CDR3 CASSQVVSYEQYF. The bases are TGTGCCAGCAGCCAAGTCGTCTCCTACGAGCAGTACTTC.